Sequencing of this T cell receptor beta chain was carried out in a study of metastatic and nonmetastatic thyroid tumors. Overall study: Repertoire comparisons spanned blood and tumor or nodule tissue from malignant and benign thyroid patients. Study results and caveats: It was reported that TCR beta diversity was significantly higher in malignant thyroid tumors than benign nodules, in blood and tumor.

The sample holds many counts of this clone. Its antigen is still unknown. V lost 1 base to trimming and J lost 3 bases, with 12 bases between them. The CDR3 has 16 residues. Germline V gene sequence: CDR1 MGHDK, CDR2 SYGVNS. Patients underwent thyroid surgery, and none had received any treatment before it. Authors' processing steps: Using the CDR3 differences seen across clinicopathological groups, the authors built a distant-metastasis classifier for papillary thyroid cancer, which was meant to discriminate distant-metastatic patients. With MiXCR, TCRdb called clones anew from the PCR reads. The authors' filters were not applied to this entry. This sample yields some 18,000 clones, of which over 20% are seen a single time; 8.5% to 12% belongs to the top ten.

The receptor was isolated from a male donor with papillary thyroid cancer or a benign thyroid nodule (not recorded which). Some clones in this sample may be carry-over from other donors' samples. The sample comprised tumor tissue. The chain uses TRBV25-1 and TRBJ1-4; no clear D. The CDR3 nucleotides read TGTGCCAGCAGTGAATTCCGGGCCGTGGCTAATGAAAAACTGTTTTTT. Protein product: CASSEFRAVANEKLFF.